One sample yielded the 7 T cell receptor beta chains listed below, sequenced in a study of blood T cell repertoires in COVID-19. The repertoire was sequenced with immunoSEQ multiplex PCR; TCRdb's copy has only in-frame clones and lacks some. The data hold about 200,000 clones, with 85% observed a single time. The source material was peripheral blood. These receptors all come from a woman between 70 and 85 years old with COVID-19, enrolled during active disease.

The rearrangement uses TRBV6-5 and TRBJ2-7; 7 bases agree with TRBD1. The ends lost 6 bases at V and 6 bases at J; junction bases unmatched: 11. Germline V CDR1 and CDR2: MNHEY, SVGAGI. The CDR3 spans 14 residues. CDR3 residues: CASSLWDSSPEQYF. In nucleotides, the CDR3 is TGTGCCAGCAGCCTCTGGGACAGTAGCCCCGAGCAGTACTTC.

This sequence joins TRBV9 and TRBJ1-1; TRBD1 aligns across 8 bases. J was trimmed by 5 bases and V by 4 bases; bases with no gene match: 7. Germline V gene lookup returns CDR1 SGDLS and CDR2 YYNGEE. CDR3 size: 14 residues. This chain's CDR3 is CASSFGRGLTEAFF. The CDR3 DNA sequence: TGTGCCAGCAGCTTCGGCAGGGGGCTGACTGAAGCTTTCTTT.

The V and J genes are TRBV28 and TRBJ2-3; D is perhaps TRBD2 (5 bases). Between the trimmed V and J ends, which lost 9 bases and 2 bases, there was a span of 18 bases. The CDR3 has 15 residues. The germline V gene encodes CDR1 MDHEN and CDR2 SYDVKM. Here the CDR3 DNA reads TGTGCCAGTTCGTTTGAGCGGACCAACACAGATACGCAGTATTTT. Amino acid sequence: CASSFERTNTDTQYF.

This sequence joins TRBV6-5 and TRBJ2-1; D possibly corresponds to TRBD2 (7 bases). Germline V lookup: CDR1 MNHEY, CDR2 SVGAGI. Trimming shortened V by 0 bases and J by 3 bases, and 12 bases separated the two germline ends. The CDR3 covers 16 residues. In nucleotides, the CDR3 is TGTGCCAGCAGTTACTCGAGGGGGGAGGGCTACAATGAGCAGTTCTTC. Amino acids: CASSYSRGEGYNEQFF.

The V gene is TRBV7-6, the J gene TRBJ2-5; 13 bases fit TRBD2. The CDR3 has 18 residues. With V trimmed by 5 bases and J by 0 bases, 9 bases remained unmatched. Germline V gene sequence: CDR1 SGHVS, CDR2 FNYEAQ. CDR3 region: CASSRGTSGTQYQETQYF. The DNA of the CDR3 is TGTGCCAGCAGCCGTGGGACTAGCGGGACCCAGTACCAAGAGACCCAGTACTTC.

This rearrangement joins TRBV7-2 to TRBJ2-3, with 12 bases identical to TRBD2. The CDR3 sequence is 16 residues long. Per germline, CDR1 SGHTA and CDR2 FQGNSA. Trimming removed 4 bases from V and 0 bases from J; junction bases left unmatched: 2. The CDR3 protein is CASSWTSGVSTDTQYF. In nucleotides, the CDR3 is TGTGCCAGCAGCTGGACTAGCGGGGTCAGCACAGATACGCAGTATTTT. Full variable domain (outside the CDR3, taken from reference TRBV7-2 and TRBJ2-3): GAGVSQSPSNKVTEKGKDVELRCDPISGHTALYWYRQSLGQGLEFLIYFQGNSAPDKSGLPSDRFSAERTGGSVSTLTIQRTQQEDSAVYLCASSWTSGVSTDTQYFGPGTRLTVL.

The chain uses TRBV6-6 and TRBJ1-2, with TRBD1 as a possible D gene (5 bases). With 5 bases removed from V and 0 bases from J, the gap between germline ends came to 16 bases. In germline, CDR1 is MNHNY, CDR2 SVGAGI (reference sequence). The CDR3 contains 16 residues. CDR3 nucleotides: TGTGCCAGCAGTCTCCCGGGACTGCCCCCTAACTATGGCTACACCTTC. Encoded protein: CASSLPGLPPNYGYTF.